A selection of T cell receptor beta chains follows, all from one sample in a study of shared clonotypes between healthy human individuals. Data came from immunoSEQ multiplex PCR; TCRdb stores just in-frame clones and leaves some out. The data contain 2 million or so clones, around 96% of them singletons. What was sequenced was naive CD8+ T cells sorted from blood. The receptors derive from a man between 18 and 35 years old in good health. Both conserved end residues are part of each CDR3. Each record gives: V gene, J gene, D gene, CDR3 DNA, CDR3 protein. A D gene is named only where the DNA matches it firmly.

>TRBV9|TRBJ1-1|TRBD1
TGTGCCAGCAGCGGGACAGGGGGCAAGGGGGCTGAAGCTTTCTTT
CASSGTGGKGAEAFF
>TRBV7-9|TRBJ1-2|.
TGTGCCAGCAGCTTAGGCGTACAGGCCGCCGCCTATGGCTACACCTTC
CASSLGVQAAAYGYTF
>TRBV5-1|TRBJ2-7|.
TGCGCCAGCAGCTTGAGGCAGGGCGCCTACGAGCAGTACTTC
CASSLRQGAYEQYF
>TRBV4-1|TRBJ2-5|.
TGCGCCAGCAGCCCCCCTCCCCCCCAGTACTTC
CASSPPPPQYF
>TRBV5-1|TRBJ1-1|.
TGCGCCAGGGCACCCGGGGTCGGGGGATTGTTAACTGAAGCTTTCTTT
CARAPGVGGLLTEAFF
>TRBV7-6|TRBJ2-7|.
TGTGCCAGCAGCTTAGGAGCAGGAAGCTCCTACGAGCAGTACTTC
CASSLGAGSSYEQYF
>TRBV6-5|TRBJ1-1|.
TGTGCCAGCCTCAGGAGCTTAATAGCTTTCTTT
CASLRSLIAFF
>TRBV13|TRBJ2-1|TRBD1
TGTGCCAGCAGCTCTGGGACAGGGACGGGCAATGAGCAGTTCTTC
CASSSGTGTGNEQFF
>TRBV27|TRBJ1-5|.
TGTGCCAGCAGTAGACTGGGGAGCAATCAGCCCCAGCATTTT
CASSRLGSNQPQHF
>TRBV6-5|TRBJ1-2|.
TGTGCCAGCAGTTACTTCCAGGGTAACTATGGCTACACCTTC
CASSYFQGNYGYTF
>TRBV4-3|TRBJ2-1|TRBD2
TGCGCCAGCAGCCAATTTCTAAGCGGGAGGGCGTGGAATGAGCAGTTCTTC
CASSQFLSGRAWNEQFF
>TRBV6-1|TRBJ2-7|.
TGTGCCAGCAGTGTTGACAGTACGAGCTCCTACGAGCAGTACTTC
CASSVDSTSSYEQYF
>TRBV7-2|TRBJ2-2|.
TGTGCCAGCAGCGACGGACTCCCCGCGAACGGGGAGCTGTTTTTT
CASSDGLPANGELFF
>TRBV11-2|TRBJ2-2|TRBD2
TGTGCCAGCAGCCCACTAGCGGGGTACACCGGGGAGCTGTTTTTT
CASSPLAGYTGELFF
>TRBV10-3|TRBJ2-7|.
TGTGCCATCAGGACAGACAGAGCCTACGAGCAGTACTTC
CAIRTDRAYEQYF
>TRBV7-9|TRBJ2-1|TRBD2
TGTGCCAGCAGCGACATAGCGGGAGAGGCCTACAATGAGCAGTTCTTC
CASSDIAGEAYNEQFF
>TRBV7-2|TRBJ2-3|.
TGTGCCAGCAGTTTAAAGGGGGAGGGCCTCACAGATACGCAGTATTTT
CASSLKGEGLTDTQYF